These 7 T cell receptor beta chains share one sample of origin, sequenced in a study of blood T cell repertoires in COVID-19. The repertoire was sequenced with immunoSEQ multiplex PCR; TCRdb's copy has only in-frame clones and lacks some. This table has over 20,000 clones, approximately 90% appearing once. Specimen: peripheral blood. The receptors shown here come from an older man with active COVID-19.

The genes are TRBV6-5 and TRBJ2-7; the D gene is possibly TRBD2 (5 bases). Germline V gene data show CDR1 as MNHEY and CDR2 as SVGAGI. The V end lost 6 bases, the J end lost 2 bases, and 14 bases lay between the germline ends. The CDR3 length is 14 residues. The CDR3 nucleotides are TGTGCCAGCAGGCGGGTCGTCGGTACCTACGAGCAGTACTTC. Encoded protein: CASRRVVGTYEQYF.

This rearrangement joins TRBV5-1 to TRBJ1-2; unclear D gene. CDR1 and CDR2 from the germline V gene are SGHRS and YFSETQ. V was clipped by 0 bases and J by 4 bases, with 7 bases between them. The CDR3 has 13 residues. CDR3 protein: CASSLEQTYGYTF. In DNA, the CDR3 is TGCGCCAGCAGCTTGGAACAGACCTATGGCTACACCTTC.

The V and J genes are TRBV7-9 and TRBJ1-2; TRBD1 is a possible D gene (5 bases). CDR1 and CDR2 from the germline V gene are SEHNR and FQNEAQ (reference sequence). V was pared by 5 bases and J by 8 bases, with 15 bases between. The CDR3 is 13 amino acids. CDR3 coding DNA: TGTGCCAGCAGCCTTGCCCGGGGGAGCGGCTACACCTTC. Its protein product is CASSLARGSGYTF.

V is TRBV3-1 (or the pseudogene TRBV3-2) and J is TRBJ2-3, with a tentative D call TRBD2 (6 bases). This CDR3 has 16 amino acids. Trimming took off 0 bases at V and 0 bases at J, with 10 bases between the two ends. Germline CDR1 is LGHDT and CDR2 is YNNKEL (reference sequence). CDR3 sequence (DNA): TGTGCCAGCAGCCAAGATGGCGGGACTAGCACAGATACGCAGTATTTT. Translation gives CASSQDGGTSTDTQYF.

The chain couples TRBV27 to TRBJ1-1; 9 bases are shared with TRBD1. Germline CDR1 is MNHEY and CDR2 is SMNVEV (reference sequence). The CDR3 is made up of 14 amino acids. Trimming cost V 5 bases and J 1 base; bases outside gene matches: 2. This CDR3 is CASSLTGGNTEAFF. CDR3 coding DNA: TGTGCCAGCAGTCTGACAGGGGGGAACACTGAAGCTTTCTTT.

V and J are TRBV5-1 and TRBJ2-2; 8 bases map to TRBD1. There are 15 residues in the CDR3. CDR1 and CDR2 from the germline V gene are SGHRS and YFSETQ. V dropped 4 bases and J dropped 7; count of bases not matched to a gene: 9. CDR3: CASSPGQERIGELFF. CDR3 coding DNA: TGCGCCAGCAGCCCGGGACAGGAAAGAATCGGGGAGCTGTTTTTT.

The rearrangement joins TRBV6-6 to TRBJ1-3, with D possibly TRBD1 on 6 matching bases. Germline values: CDR1 MNHNY, CDR2 SVGAGI (reference sequence). V shed 5 bases and J shed 0 bases, with 14 bases lying between them. This CDR3 has 16 residues. CDR3 sequence reads: CASSGMTGSSGNTIYF. The CDR3 DNA reads TGTGCCAGCAGTGGCATGACAGGTAGCTCTGGAAACACCATATATTTT.